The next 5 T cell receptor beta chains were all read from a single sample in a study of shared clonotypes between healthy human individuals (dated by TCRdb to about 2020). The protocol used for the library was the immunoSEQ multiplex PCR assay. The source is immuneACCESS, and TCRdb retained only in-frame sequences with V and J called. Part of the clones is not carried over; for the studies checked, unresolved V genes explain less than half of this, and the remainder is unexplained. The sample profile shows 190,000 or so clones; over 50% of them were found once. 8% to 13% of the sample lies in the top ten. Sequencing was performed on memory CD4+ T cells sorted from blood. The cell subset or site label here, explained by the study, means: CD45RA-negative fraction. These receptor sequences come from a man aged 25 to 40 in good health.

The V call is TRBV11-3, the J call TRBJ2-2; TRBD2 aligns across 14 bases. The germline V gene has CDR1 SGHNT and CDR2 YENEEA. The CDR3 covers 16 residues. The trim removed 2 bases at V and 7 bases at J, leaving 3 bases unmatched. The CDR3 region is CASSLQGLAGDGELFF. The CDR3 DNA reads TGTGCCAGCAGCTTACAGGGACTAGCGGGAGACGGGGAGCTGTTTTTT.

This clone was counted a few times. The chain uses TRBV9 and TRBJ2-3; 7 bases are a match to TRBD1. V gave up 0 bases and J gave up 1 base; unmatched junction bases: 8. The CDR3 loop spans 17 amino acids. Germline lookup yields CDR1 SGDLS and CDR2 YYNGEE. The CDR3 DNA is TGTGCCAGCAGCGTAGGACCCGACAGGGCGGGCACAGATACGCAGTATTTT. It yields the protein CASSVGPDRAGTDTQYF.

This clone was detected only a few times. CDR3 protein: CASSLQGPDNQPQHF. DNA for the CDR3: TGTGCCAGCAGTCTTCAGGGGCCCGACAATCAGCCCCAGCATTTT. V is TRBV28 and J is TRBJ1-5, with D maybe TRBD1 (6 bases). CDR1 is MDHEN and CDR2 is SYDVKM in the germline V gene. The ends were cut back, 5 bases at V and 3 bases at J, with 14 bases in the middle. The CDR3 sequence is 15 residues long.

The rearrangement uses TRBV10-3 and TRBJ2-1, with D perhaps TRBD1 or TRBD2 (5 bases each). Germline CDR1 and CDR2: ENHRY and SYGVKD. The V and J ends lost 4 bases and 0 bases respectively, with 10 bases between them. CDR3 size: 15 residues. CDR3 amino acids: CAISGGPGSYNEQFF. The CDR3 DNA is TGTGCCATCAGTGGGGGACCTGGCTCCTACAATGAGCAGTTCTTC.

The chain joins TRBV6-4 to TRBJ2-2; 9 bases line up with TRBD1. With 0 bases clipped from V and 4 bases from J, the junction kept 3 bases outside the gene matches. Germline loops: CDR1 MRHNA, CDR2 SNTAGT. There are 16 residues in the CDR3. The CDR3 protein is CASSDSGQGFTGELFF. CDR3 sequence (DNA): TGTGCCAGCAGTGACTCGGGACAGGGTTTCACCGGGGAGCTGTTTTTT.